The entry that follows covers one TCR beta chain sequence. The antigen is not known. The CDR3 length is 14 residues. Germline V gives CDR1 SGHRS, CDR2 YFSETQ. J lost 2 bases, V lost 3 bases, and 5 bases had no gene match. This sample was taken from a study of post-analysis software for immune sequencing data. Study-wide results and caveats: People with multiple sclerosis had a significantly lower normalized Chao1 diversity than controls did. Patients carried 5 or 6 TRBV segments more frequently than controls did, and TRBV5-6, TRBV5-1 and TRBV20-1 were among them. The F measure placed samples prepared in the same batch into strongly shared clusters.

Carried by the TCR beta cDNA libraries were unique molecular identifiers. TCRdb itself ran the PCR reads through MiXCR, one entry per CDR3 protein. The sample carries about 820,000 distinct CDR3 sequences, roughly half recorded once. The chain has TRBV5-1 and TRBJ2-7, with 7 bases that match TRBD1. Sequenced sample: blood. This TCR came from a girl under 18 with multiple sclerosis. Here the CDR3 reads CASSSGQTTYEQYF. The CDR3 DNA follows: TGCGCCAGCAGCTCGGGACAGACCACCTACGAGCAGTACTTC.